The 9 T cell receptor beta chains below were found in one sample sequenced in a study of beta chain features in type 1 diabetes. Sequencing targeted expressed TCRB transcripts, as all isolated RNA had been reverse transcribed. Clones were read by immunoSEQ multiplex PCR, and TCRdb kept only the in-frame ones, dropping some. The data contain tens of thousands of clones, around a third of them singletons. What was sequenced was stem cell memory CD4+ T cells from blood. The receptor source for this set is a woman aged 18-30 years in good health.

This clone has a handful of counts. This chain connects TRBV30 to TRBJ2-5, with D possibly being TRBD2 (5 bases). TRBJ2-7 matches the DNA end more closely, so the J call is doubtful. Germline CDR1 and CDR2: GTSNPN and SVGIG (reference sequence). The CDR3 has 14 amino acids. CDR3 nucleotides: TGTGCCTGGAGTCCTGGGAGCCTCCCCTACGAGCAGTACTTC. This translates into CAWSPGSLPYEQYF.

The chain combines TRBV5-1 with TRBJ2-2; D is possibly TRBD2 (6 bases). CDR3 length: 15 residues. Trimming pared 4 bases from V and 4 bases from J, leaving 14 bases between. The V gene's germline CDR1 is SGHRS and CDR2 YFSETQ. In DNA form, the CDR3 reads TGCGCCAGCAGCGCGACTAGTATAGGCACCGGGGAGCTGTTTTTT. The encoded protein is CASSATSIGTGELFF.

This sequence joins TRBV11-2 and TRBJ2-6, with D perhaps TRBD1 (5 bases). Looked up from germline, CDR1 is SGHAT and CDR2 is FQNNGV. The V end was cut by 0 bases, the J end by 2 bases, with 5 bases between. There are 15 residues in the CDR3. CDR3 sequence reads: CASSLDRAGANVLTF. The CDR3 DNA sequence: TGTGCCAGCAGCTTAGACAGGGCTGGGGCCAACGTCCTGACTTTC.

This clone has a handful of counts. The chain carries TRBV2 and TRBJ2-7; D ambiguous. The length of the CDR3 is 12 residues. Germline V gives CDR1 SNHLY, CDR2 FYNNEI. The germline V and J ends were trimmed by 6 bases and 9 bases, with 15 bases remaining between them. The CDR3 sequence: CASSLRTAGQYF. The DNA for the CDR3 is TGTGCCAGCAGCCTTAGAACCGCCGGGCAGTACTTC.

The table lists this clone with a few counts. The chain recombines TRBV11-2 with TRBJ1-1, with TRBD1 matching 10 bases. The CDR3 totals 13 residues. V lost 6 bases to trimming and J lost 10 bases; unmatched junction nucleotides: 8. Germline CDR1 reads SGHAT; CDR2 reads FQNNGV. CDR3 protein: CASSPDRGRLAFF. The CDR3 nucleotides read TGTGCCAGCAGTCCCGACAGGGGGCGTCTAGCTTTCTTT.

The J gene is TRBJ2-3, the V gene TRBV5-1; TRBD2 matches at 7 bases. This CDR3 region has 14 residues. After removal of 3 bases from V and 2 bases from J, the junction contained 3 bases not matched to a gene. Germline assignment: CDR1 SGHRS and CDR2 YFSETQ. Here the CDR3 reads CASSSLAATDTQYF. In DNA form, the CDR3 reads TGCGCCAGCAGCTCCCTAGCGGCCACAGATACGCAGTATTTT.

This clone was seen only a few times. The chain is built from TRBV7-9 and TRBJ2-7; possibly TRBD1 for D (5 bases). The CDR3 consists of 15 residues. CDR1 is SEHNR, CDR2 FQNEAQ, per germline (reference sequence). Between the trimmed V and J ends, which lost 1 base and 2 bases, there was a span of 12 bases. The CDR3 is CASSLGQSVTYEQYF. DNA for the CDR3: TGTGCCAGCAGCTTAGGACAGAGCGTTACCTACGAGCAGTACTTC. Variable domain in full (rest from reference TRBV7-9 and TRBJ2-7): DTGVSQNPRHKITKRGQNVTFRCDPISEHNRLYWYRQTLGQGPEFLTYFQNEAQLEKSRLLSDRFSAERPKGSFSTLEIQRTEQGDSAMYLCASSLGQSVTYEQYFGPGTRLTVT.

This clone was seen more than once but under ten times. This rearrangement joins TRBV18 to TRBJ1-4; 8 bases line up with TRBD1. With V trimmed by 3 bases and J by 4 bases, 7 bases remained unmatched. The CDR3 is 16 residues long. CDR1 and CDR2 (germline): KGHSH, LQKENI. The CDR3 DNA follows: TGTGCCAGCTCACCGAGCGACAGGGGATTTAATGAAAAACTGTTTTTT. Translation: CASSPSDRGFNEKLFF.

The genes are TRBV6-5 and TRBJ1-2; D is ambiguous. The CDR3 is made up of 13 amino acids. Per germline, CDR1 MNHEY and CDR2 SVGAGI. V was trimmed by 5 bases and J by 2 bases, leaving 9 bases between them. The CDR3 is CASSRDGNYGYTF. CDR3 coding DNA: TGTGCCAGCAGTCGCGACGGGAACTATGGCTACACCTTC.